The TCR beta chain described here comes from a study of regulatory T cells in long-lasting Graves disease. Study-level background: Newly diagnosed Graves' patients took antithyroid drugs under 3 months. Findings and limits, study-wide: The persistent group shared around 2,700 public clonotypes, more than the approximately 1,000 shared by new patients. Study was limited to peripheral blood, excluding thyroid tissue.

Relying on iRepertoire HTBI primers and Arm-PCR of CDR3 regions, the team built TCR beta libraries. The authors' processing: Sequenced samples collectively carried 62 TRBV and about 15 TRBJ segments. TCRdb re-derived calls from the multiplex PCR reads in MiXCR, one entry per CDR3 protein. The V and J calls follow TCRdb's processing rather than the paper's. The data show about 620,000 distinct CDR3 sequences, under 20% seen once. Germline-derived CDR1 and CDR2 are MGHRA and YSYEKL. The CDR3 extends over 18 amino acids. J gave up 4 bases and V 3 bases, and 11 bases lay outside the gene matches. This clonotype showed up many times. The antigen remains undetermined. The time point was: newly diagnosed GD, antithyroid drugs for less than 3 months. Researchers made the TCR library from RNA that was extracted from PBMCs. These data also formed part of another study, on T cells in Graves' hyperthyroidism and ophthalmopathy.

This receptor was obtained from a woman aged 25 to 45 with Graves disease. The chain joins TRBV4-1 to TRBJ1-5; 11 positions match TRBD1. The specimen comprised peripheral blood mononuclear cells (PBMCs), sampled at new diagnosis, from a patient treated with antithyroid drugs. The CDR3 sequence: CASSHPRTGTGGNQPQHF. In DNA, the CDR3 is TGCGCCAGCAGCCATCCCCGTACCGGGACAGGGGGGAATCAGCCCCAGCATTTT.